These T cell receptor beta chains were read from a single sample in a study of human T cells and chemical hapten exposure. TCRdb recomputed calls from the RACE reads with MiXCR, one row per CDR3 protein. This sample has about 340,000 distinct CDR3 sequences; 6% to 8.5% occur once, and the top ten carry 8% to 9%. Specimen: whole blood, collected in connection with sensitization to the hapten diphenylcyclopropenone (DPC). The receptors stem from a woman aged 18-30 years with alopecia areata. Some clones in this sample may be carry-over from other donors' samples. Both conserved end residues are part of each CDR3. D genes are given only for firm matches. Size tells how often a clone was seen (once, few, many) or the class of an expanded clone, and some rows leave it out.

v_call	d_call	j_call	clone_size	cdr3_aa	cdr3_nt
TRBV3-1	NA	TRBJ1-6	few	CASSLDGTDSPLHF	TGTGCCAGCAGCCTCGACGGCACGGATTCACCCCTCCACTTT
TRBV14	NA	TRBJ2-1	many	CASSHYKLAPLMNEQFF	TGTGCCAGCAGCCATTATAAACTAGCCCCGCTAATGAATGAGCAGTTCTTC
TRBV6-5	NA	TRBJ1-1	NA	CASSYLGVATEAFF	TGTGCCAGCAGTTACCTGGGGGTTGCCACTGAAGCTTTCTTT
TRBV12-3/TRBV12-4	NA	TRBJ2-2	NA	CASAIPVGDTGELFF	TGTGCCAGCGCCATCCCTGTAGGGGACACCGGGGAGCTGTTTTTT
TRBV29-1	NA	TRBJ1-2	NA	CSVDPGGYTF	TGCAGCGTGGATCCAGGGGGCTACACCTTC
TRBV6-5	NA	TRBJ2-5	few	CASSPRPPGYQETQYF	TGTGCCAGCAGTCCCCGGCCCCCGGGGTACCAAGAGACCCAGTACTTC
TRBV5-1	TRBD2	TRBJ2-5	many	CASSPGTSGTQETQYF	TGCGCCAGCAGCCCAGGGACTAGCGGGACCCAAGAGACCCAGTACTTC
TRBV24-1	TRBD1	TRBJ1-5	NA	CATSELYRDRAYQPQHF	TGTGCCACCAGTGAACTTTACCGGGACAGGGCCTATCAGCCCCAGCATTTT
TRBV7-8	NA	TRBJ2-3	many	CASGGPSTDTQYF	TGTGCCAGCGGGGGGCCTAGCACAGATACGCAGTATTTT
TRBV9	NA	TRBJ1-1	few	CASSVAGVATEAFF	TGTGCCAGCAGCGTAGCAGGGGTGGCCACTGAAGCTTTCTTT
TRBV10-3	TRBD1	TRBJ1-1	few	CAISPGTGLVNTEAFF	TGTGCCATCAGCCCCGGGACAGGCTTGGTGAACACTGAAGCTTTCTTT
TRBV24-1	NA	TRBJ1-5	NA	CATQDNSNQPQHF	TGTGCCACCCAGGACAATAGCAATCAGCCCCAGCATTTT
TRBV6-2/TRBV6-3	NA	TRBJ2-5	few	CASSGDYGETQYF	TGTGCCAGCAGTGGCGACTACGGAGAGACCCAGTACTTC
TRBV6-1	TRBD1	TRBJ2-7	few	CASSEVFVGTVYEQYF	TGTGCCAGCAGTGAGGTTTTTGTCGGGACAGTATACGAGCAGTACTTC
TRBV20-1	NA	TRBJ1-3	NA	CSARPGISGNTIYF	TGCAGTGCCCGCCCGGGAATCTCTGGAAACACCATATATTTT
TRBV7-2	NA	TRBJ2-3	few	CASSLVHALRVRTDTQYF	TGTGCCAGCAGCTTAGTCCACGCCCTCCGGGTGCGCACAGATACGCAGTATTTT
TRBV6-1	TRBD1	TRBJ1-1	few	CASSAQDRSTTEAFF	TGTGCCAGCAGTGCCCAGGACAGGTCAACCACTGAAGCTTTCTTT
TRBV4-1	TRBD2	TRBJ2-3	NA	CASSQEERGWNTQYF	TGCGCCAGCAGCCAAGAAGAGCGGGGTTGGAATACGCAGTATTTT
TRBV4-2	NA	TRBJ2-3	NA	CASSQDLLGTRTDTQYF	TGTGCCAGCAGCCAAGATCTTTTGGGAACCCGCACAGATACGCAGTATTTT
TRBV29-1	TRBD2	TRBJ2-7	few	CSVPSREGHEQYF	TGCAGCGTCCCAAGCAGGGAGGGGCACGAGCAGTACTTC
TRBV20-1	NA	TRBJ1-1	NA	CSARASGKMNTEAFF	TGCAGTGCTAGAGCTTCAGGGAAGATGAACACTGAAGCTTTCTTT
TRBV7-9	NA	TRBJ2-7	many	CASSKDSSYEQYF	TGTGCCAGCAGCAAGGACAGCTCCTACGAGCAGTACTTC
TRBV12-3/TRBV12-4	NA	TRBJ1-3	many	CASTLGNTIYF	TGTGCCAGCACCCTTGGAAACACCATATATTTT
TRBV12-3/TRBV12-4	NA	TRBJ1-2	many	CASSQQGYGYTF	TGTGCCAGCAGCCAACAGGGCTATGGCTACACCTTC
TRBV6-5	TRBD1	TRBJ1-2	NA	CASSYSRGPINYGYTF	TGTGCCAGCAGTTACTCCAGGGGGCCCATTAACTATGGCTACACCTTC
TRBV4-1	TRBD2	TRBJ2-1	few	CASSQVYPSGDLSSYNEQFF	TGCGCCAGCAGCCAAGTTTATCCTAGCGGGGACCTTAGCTCCTACAATGAGCAGTTCTTC
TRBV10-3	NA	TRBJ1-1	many	CAIRGAADTEAFF	TGTGCCATCAGGGGGGCCGCAGACACTGAAGCTTTCTTT
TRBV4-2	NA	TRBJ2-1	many	CASSRVGEQFF	TGTGCCAGCAGCCGTGTGGGTGAGCAGTTCTTC
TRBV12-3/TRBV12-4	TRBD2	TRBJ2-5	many	CASSLVGLGETQYF	TGTGCCAGCAGTTTAGTGGGACTAGGAGAGACCCAGTACTTC
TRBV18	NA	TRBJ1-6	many	CASSSSARPDNSPLHF	TGTGCCAGCTCATCCTCCGCCAGGCCAGATAATTCACCCCTCCACTTT
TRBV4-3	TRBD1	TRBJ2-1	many	CASSQEPPGRDSEQFF	TGCGCCAGCAGCCAAGAACCCCCAGGTAGGGACAGTGAGCAGTTCTTC
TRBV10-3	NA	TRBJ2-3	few	CAISEFDRDTQYF	TGTGCCATCAGTGAGTTCGACAGAGATACGCAGTATTTT
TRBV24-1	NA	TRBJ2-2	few	CATSETRPGAQTGELFF	TGTGCCACCAGTGAAACCAGACCAGGGGCGCAGACCGGGGAGCTGTTTTTT
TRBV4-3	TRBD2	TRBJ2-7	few	CASSLLAGGPYEQYF	TGCGCCAGCAGCCTCCTAGCGGGGGGGCCCTACGAGCAGTACTTC
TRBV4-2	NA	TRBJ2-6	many	CASSQGGLSGANVLTF	TGTGCCAGCAGCCAAGGGGGGCTCTCTGGGGCCAACGTCCTGACTTTC
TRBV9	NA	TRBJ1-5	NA	CASSFDGHQPQHF	TGTGCCAGCAGCTTCGACGGTCATCAGCCCCAGCATTTT
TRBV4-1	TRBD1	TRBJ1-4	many	CASSRDRANEKLFF	TGCGCCAGCAGCCGGGACAGGGCGAATGAAAAACTGTTTTTT
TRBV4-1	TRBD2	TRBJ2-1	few	CASSQPIAGAPGNEQFF	TGCGCCAGCAGCCAACCTATAGCGGGGGCCCCAGGGAATGAGCAGTTCTTC
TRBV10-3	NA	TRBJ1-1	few	CAISESWSTNTEAFF	TGTGCCATCAGTGAGTCATGGAGCACCAACACTGAAGCTTTCTTT
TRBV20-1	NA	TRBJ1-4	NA	CSTPPPYGQRTTNEKLFF	TGCAGTACCCCCCCTCCGTACGGACAGCGAACAACTAATGAAAAACTGTTTTTT
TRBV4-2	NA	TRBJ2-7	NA	CASSHRGIYEQYF	TGTGCCAGCAGCCACAGGGGAATCTACGAGCAGTACTTC
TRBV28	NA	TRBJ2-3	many	CASSPDLVGDTQYF	TGTGCCAGCAGCCCCGATTTAGTAGGGGATACGCAGTATTTT
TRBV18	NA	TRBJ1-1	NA	CASSPVGLWVEAFF	TGTGCCAGCTCACCGGTGGGCTTATGGGTTGAAGCTTTCTTT
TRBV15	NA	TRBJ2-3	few	CATSRDLLRTGTDTQYF	TGTGCCACCAGCAGAGATCTGCTGCGGACTGGCACAGATACGCAGTATTTT
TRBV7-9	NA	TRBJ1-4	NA	CASSLLGPTREKLFF	TGTGCCAGCAGCTTATTGGGGCCTACAAGGGAAAAACTGTTTTTT
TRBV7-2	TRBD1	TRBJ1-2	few	CASSSYGQGYYGYTF	TGTGCCAGCAGCTCGTATGGACAGGGCTACTATGGCTACACCTTC
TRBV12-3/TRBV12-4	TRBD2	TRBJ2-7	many	CASSFLAGDYEQYF	TGTGCCAGCAGTTTTTTAGCGGGGGACTACGAGCAGTACTTC
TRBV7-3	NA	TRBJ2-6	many	CASTDSGANVLTF	TGTGCCAGCACCGACTCTGGGGCCAACGTCCTGACTTTC
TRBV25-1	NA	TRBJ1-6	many	CASSVGGTGSPLHF	TGTGCCAGCAGTGTAGGGGGGACGGGTTCACCCCTCCACTTT